This T cell receptor (beta chain) was sequenced in a study of a mutant IDH1 vaccine in newly diagnosed glioma. For the study at large: The sex distribution of treated patients was about 62% male and roughly 38% female, with a mean age of around 40 years. Radiotherapy, temozolomide, or both had been given previously, and both were given to most.

Libraries were prepared by immunoSEQ multiplex PCR; TCRdb keeps only in-frame clonotypes and omits some of them. The top ten hold 5% to 6% of the sample, which has roughly 130,000 clones, about four fifths seen once. Concerning this clone itself: Its antigen is as yet unknown.

As for time point: week 11, during vaccination. The content of each vaccine dose was 300 ug of mutant IDH1 20-mer peptide, and topical imiquimod accompanied it. Germline V CDR1 and CDR2: SEHNR, FQNEAQ (reference sequence). Between the trimmed V and J ends, which lost 2 bases and 1 base, there was a span of 5 bases. The CDR3 spans 13 residues. The receptor comes from a man aged 35 to 55 with glioma. The specimen was PBMCs, collected from a glioma patient whose treatment included an IDH1 peptide vaccine. This chain connects TRBV7-9 to TRBJ1-1; D uncertain. The CDR3 is CASSLLANTEAFF. CDR3 coding DNA: TGTGCCAGCAGCTTATTGGCGAACACTGAAGCTTTCTTT. The full variable domain, rest sourced from reference TRBV7-9 and TRBJ1-1, is DTGVSQNPRHKITKRGQNVTFRCDPISEHNRLYWYRQTLGQGPEFLTYFQNEAQLEKSRLLSDRFSAERPKGSFSTLEIQRTEQGDSAMYLCASSLLANTEAFFGQGTRLTVV.